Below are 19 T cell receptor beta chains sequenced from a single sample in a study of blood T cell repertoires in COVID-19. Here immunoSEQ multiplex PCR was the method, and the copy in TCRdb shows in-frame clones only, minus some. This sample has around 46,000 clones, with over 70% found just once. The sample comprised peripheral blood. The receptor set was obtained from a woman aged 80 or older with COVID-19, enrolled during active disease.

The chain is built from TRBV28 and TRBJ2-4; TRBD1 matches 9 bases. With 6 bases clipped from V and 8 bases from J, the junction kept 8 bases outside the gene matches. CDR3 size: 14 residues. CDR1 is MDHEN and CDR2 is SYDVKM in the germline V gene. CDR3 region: CASSPGTGFHIQYF. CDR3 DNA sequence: TGTGCCAGCAGCCCCGGGACAGGGTTTCACATTCAGTACTTC. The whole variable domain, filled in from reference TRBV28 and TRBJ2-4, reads DVKVTQSSRYLVKRTGEKVFLECVQDMDHENMFWYRQDPGLGLRLIYFSYDVKMKEKGDIPEGYSVSREKKERFSLILESASTNQTSMYLCASSPGTGFHIQYFGAGTRLSVL.

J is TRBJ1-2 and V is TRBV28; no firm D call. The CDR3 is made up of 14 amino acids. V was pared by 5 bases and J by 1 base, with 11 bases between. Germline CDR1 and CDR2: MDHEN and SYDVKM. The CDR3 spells CASSTPSVNYGYTF. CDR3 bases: TGTGCCAGCAGTACCCCCTCGGTTAACTATGGCTACACCTTC.

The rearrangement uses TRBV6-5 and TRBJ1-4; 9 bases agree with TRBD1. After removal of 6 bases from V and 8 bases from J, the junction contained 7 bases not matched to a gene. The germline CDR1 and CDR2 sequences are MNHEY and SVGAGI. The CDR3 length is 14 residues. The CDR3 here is CASSQGQGGEKLFF. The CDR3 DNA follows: TGTGCCAGCAGCCAGGGACAGGGAGGAGAAAAACTGTTTTTT.

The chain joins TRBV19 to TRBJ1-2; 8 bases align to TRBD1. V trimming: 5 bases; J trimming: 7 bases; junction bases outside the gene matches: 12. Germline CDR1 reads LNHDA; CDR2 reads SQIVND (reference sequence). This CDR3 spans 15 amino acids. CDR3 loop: CASSVRNRGRTGYTF. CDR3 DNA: TGTGCCAGTAGTGTTCGAAACAGGGGGAGGACTGGCTACACCTTC.

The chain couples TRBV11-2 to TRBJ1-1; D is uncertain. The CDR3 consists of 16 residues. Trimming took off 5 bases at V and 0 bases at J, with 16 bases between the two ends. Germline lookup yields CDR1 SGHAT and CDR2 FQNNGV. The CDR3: CASSLGILPMNTEAFF. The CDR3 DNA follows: TGTGCCAGCAGCCTCGGGATCCTGCCTATGAACACTGAAGCTTTCTTT.

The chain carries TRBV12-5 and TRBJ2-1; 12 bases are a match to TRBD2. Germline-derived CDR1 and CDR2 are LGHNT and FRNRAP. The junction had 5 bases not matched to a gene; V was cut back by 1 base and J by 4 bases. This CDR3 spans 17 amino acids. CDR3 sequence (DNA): TGTGCTAGTGGTTTGGGAACTCTAGCGGGGGGGTACAATGAGCAGTTCTTC. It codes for CASGLGTLAGGYNEQFF. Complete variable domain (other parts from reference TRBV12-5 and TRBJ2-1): DARVTQTPRHKVTEMGQEVTMRCQPILGHNTVFWYRQTMMQGLELLAYFRNRAPLDDSGMPKDRFSAEMPDATLATLKIQPSEPRDSAVYFCASGLGTLAGGYNEQFFGPGTRLTVL.

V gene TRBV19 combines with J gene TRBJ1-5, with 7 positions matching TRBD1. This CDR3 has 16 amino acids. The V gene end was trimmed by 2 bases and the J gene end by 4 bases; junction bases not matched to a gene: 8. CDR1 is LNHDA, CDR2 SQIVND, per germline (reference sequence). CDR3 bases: TGTGCCAGTAGTATAACAGGGGTTTCGGGAAATCAGCCCCAGCATTTT. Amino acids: CASSITGVSGNQPQHF.

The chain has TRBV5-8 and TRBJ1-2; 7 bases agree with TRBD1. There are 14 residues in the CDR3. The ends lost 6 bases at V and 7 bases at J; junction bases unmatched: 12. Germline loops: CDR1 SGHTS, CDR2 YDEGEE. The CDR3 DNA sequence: TGTGCCAGCACCCTCTACCTTTCAGGGGGTGGCTACACCTTC. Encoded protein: CASTLYLSGGGYTF. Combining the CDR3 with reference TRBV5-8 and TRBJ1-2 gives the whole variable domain EAGVTQSPTHLIKTRGQQATLRCSPISGHTSVYWYQQALGLGLQFLLWYDEGEERNRGNFPPRFSGRQFPNYSSELNVNALELEDSALYLCASTLYLSGGGYTFGSGTRLTVV.

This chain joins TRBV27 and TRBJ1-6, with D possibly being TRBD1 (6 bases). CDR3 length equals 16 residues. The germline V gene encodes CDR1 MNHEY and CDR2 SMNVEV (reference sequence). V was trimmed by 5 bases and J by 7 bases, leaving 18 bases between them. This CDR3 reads CASSAQGLLKNSPLHF. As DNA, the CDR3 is TGTGCCAGCAGTGCGCAGGGGCTTCTTAAAAATTCACCCCTCCACTTT.

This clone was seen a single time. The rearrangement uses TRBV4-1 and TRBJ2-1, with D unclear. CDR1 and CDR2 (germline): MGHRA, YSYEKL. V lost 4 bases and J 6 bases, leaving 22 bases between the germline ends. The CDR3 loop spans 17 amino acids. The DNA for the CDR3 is TGCGCCAGCAGCCGCAGCTCGACCGGAATCGGCGGCAATGAGCAGTTCTTC. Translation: CASSRSSTGIGGNEQFF.

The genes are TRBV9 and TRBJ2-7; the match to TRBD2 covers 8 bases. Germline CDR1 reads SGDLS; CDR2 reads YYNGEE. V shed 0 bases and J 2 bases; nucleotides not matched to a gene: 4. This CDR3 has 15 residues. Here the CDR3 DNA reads TGTGCCAGCAGCGTAGGCCAGCGGGGGCCCTACGAGCAGTACTTC. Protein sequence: CASSVGQRGPYEQYF.

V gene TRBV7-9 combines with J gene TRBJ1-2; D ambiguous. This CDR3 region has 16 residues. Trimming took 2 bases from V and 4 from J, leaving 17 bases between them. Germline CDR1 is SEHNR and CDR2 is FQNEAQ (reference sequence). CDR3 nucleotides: TGTGCCAGCAGCTTAACATCTACGGCGGGATTCTATGGCTACACCTTC. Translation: CASSLTSTAGFYGYTF.

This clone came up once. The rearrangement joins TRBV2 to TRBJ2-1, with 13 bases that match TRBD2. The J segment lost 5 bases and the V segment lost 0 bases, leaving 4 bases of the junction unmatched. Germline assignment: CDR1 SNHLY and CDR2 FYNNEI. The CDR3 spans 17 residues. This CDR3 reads CASSEASGTSGNNEQFF. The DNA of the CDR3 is TGTGCCAGCAGTGAAGCTTCCGGGACTAGCGGGAACAATGAGCAGTTCTTC. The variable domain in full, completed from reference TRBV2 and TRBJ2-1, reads EPEVTQTPSHQVTQMGQEVILRCVPISNHLYFYWYRQILGQKVEFLVSFYNNEISEKSEIFDDQFSVERPDGSNFTLKIRSTKLEDSAMYFCASSEASGTSGNNEQFFGPGTRLTVL.

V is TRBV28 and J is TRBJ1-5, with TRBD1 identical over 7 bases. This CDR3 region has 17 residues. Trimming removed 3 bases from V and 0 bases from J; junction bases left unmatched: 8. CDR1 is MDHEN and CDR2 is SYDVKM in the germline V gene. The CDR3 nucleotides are TGTGCCAGCAGTTTCAGACAGGGAGGTTATAGCAATCAGCCCCAGCATTTT. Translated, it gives CASSFRQGGYSNQPQHF. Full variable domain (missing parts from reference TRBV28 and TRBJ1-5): DVKVTQSSRYLVKRTGEKVFLECVQDMDHENMFWYRQDPGLGLRLIYFSYDVKMKEKGDIPEGYSVSREKKERFSLILESASTNQTSMYLCASSFRQGGYSNQPQHFGDGTRLSIL.

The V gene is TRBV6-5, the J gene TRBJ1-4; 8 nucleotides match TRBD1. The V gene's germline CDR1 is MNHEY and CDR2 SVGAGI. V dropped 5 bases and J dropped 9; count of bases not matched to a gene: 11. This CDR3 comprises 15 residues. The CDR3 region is CASSHGGTGEKKLFF. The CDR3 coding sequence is TGTGCCAGCAGTCACGGGGGGACAGGTGAGAAAAAACTGTTTTTT.

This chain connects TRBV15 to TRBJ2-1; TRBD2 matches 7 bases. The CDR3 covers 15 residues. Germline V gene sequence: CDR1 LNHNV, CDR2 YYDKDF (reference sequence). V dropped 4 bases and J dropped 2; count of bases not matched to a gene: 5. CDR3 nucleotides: TGTGCCACCAGCATTCAACGGGGGGCCTACAATGAGCAGTTCTTC. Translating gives CATSIQRGAYNEQFF.

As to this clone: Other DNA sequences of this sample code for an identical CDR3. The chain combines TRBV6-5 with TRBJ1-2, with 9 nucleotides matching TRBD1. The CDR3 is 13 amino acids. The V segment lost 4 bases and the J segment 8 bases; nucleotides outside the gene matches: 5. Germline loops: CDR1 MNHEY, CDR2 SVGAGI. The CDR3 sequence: CASSFTGGGGYTF. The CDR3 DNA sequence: TGTGCCAGCAGTTTTACAGGGGGCGGAGGCTACACCTTC.

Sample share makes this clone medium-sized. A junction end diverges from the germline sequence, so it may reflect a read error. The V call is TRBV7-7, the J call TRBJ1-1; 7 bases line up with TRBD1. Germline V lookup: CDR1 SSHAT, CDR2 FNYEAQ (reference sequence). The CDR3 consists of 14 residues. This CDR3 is CASSLGGPGTEAFF. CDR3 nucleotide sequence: TGTGCTAGCAGCTTAGGGGGCCCGGGCACTGAAGCTTTCTTT.

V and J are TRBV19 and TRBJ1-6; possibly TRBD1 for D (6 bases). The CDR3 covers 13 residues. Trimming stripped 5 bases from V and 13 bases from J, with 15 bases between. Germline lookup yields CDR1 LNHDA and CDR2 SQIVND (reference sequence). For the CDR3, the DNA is TGTGCCAGTAGTCCCCGACAGGAGAGGCCCCTCCACTTT. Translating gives CASSPRQERPLHF.